These 4 T cell receptor beta chains share one sample of origin, sequenced in a study of blood T cell repertoires in COVID-19. Assay used: immunoSEQ multiplex PCR; TCRdb lists only in-frame clones, some missing. The sample lists roughly 260,000 clones, roughly 86% seen once, with around 9.5% in the top ten. Specimen: peripheral blood. The receptors stem from a middle-aged man who had recovered from COVID-19.

This chain connects TRBV4-2 to TRBJ2-3; TRBD2 matches 12 bases. The CDR3 runs 16 residues. The V gene's germline CDR1 is LGHNA and CDR2 YNFKEQ. Trimming at V came to 3 bases and at J to 6 bases, leaving 7 bases not matched to a gene. The CDR3 sequence: CASSQAGTSGSDTQYF. The CDR3, as DNA: TGTGCCAGCAGCCAGGCCGGGACTAGCGGGTCGGATACGCAGTATTTT.

The rearrangement joins TRBV10-3 to TRBJ2-7, with 9 bases aligning to TRBD1. From germline, CDR1 is ENHRY and CDR2 SYGVKD. CDR3 length: 14 residues. V was clipped by 4 bases and J by 4 bases; unmatched bases: 5. In DNA, the CDR3 is TGTGCCATCAGTGGAACAGGGGGCACTTACGAGCAGTACTTC. Encoded protein: CAISGTGGTYEQYF.

The V gene is TRBV6-5, the J gene TRBJ1-3; 7 bases map to TRBD1. CDR1 is MNHEY, CDR2 SVGAGI, per germline. The CDR3 has 15 amino acids. J gave up 0 bases and V 10 bases, and 9 bases lay outside the gene matches. The CDR3 region is CATGEGGRSGNTIYF. CDR3 bases: TGTGCCACGGGCGAAGGGGGCCGCTCTGGAAACACCATATATTTT.

The chain joins TRBV10-3 to TRBJ2-3; D gene uncertain. The germline V gene has CDR1 ENHRY and CDR2 SYGVKD. V dropped 6 bases and J dropped 4 bases, with 5 bases sitting between them. The CDR3 contains 11 residues. In DNA, the CDR3 is TGTGCCATCAGCCTCTCAGATACGCAGTATTTT. Protein: CAISLSDTQYF.